The sequence of this TCR beta chain was determined in a study of beta chain features in type 1 diabetes. After removal of 4 bases from V and 3 bases from J, the junction contained 6 bases not matched to a gene. The length of the CDR3 is 15 residues. CDR1 WSHSY and CDR2 SAAADI come from the germline V gene. Since all of the isolated RNA was reverse transcribed, expressed TCRB transcripts were what got sequenced. The method was immunoSEQ multiplex PCR; TCRdb's version includes in-frame clones alone and lacks a portion of them. Of 900,000 or so clones in the sample, roughly 17% were seen once. This clone was seen a few times. Its antigen is not identified. Study-level results: Researchers report that Type 1 diabetes patients had moderately but significantly shorter TCRB CDR3s across all four CD4+ subsets.

The source of this sequence is a woman younger than 35 in good health. The chain links TRBV10-2 to TRBJ1-2, with 9 bases that match TRBD1. Sequenced: naive CD4+ T cells from blood. The CDR3 nucleotides read TGCGCCAGCAGTGGGAAAAGGACAGGGGACTATGGCTACACCTTC. Amino acids: CASSGKRTGDYGYTF.